This T cell receptor (beta chain) originates from a study of neurological immune-mediated disorders. Trimming cost V 4 bases and J 5 bases, with 14 bases left between them. Germline CDR1 and CDR2: MNHNS and SASEGT. The CDR3 is 15 residues long. As for the cDNA, it was generated by 5'RACE with 10-nucleotide random UMIs. The authors obtained over 160 million TCR-beta sequences from 15-18 subjects per sequencing run. One entry per CDR3 protein results from TCRdb running MiXCR on the 5' RACE reads. The sample has about 77,000 distinct CDR3 sequences, approximately 10% seen once; the top ten hold 1.7%. This clonotype showed up many times.

The sequenced sample was PBMCs. The genes are TRBV6-1 and TRBJ1-4, with D unresolved. This sequence was found in a man aged 45-65 years in good health. The CDR3 here is CASSGTRTVNEKLFF. For the CDR3, the DNA is TGTGCCAGCAGTGGGACGAGGACGGTAAATGAAAAACTGTTTTTT.